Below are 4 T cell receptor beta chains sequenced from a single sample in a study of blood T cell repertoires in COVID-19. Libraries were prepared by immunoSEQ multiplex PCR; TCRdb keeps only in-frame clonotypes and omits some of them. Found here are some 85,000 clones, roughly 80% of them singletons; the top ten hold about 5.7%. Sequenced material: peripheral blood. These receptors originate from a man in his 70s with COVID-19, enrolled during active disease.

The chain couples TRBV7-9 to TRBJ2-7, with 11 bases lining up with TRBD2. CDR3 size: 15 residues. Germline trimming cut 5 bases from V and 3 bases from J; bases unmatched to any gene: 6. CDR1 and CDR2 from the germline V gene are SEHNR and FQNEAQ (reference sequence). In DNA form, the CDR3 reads TGTGCCAGCAGCCCGACTAGCGGGGTCAACTACGAGCAGTACTTC. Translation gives CASSPTSGVNYEQYF.

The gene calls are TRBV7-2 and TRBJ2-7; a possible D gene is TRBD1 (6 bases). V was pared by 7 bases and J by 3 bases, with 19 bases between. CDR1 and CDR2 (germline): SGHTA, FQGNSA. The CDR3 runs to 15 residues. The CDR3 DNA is TGTGCCAGCAAACGGAATGGGGGCTTATTCTACGAGCAGTACTTC. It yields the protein CASKRNGGLFYEQYF.

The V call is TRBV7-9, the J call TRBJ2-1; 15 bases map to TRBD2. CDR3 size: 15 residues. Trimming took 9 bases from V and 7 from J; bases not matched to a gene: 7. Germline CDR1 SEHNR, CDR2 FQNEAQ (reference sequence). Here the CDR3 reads CASHTGTSGRNEQFF. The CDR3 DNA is TGTGCCAGTCACACCGGGACTAGCGGGAGGAATGAGCAGTTCTTC.

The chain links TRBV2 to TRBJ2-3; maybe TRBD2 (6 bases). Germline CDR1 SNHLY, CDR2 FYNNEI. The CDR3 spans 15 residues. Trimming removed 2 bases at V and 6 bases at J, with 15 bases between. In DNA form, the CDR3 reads TGTGCCAGCAGTGAAACTCGGGACTCAAGGGATACGCAGTATTTT. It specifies CASSETRDSRDTQYF. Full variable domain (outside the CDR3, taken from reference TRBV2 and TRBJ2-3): EPEVTQTPSHQVTQMGQEVILRCVPISNHLYFYWYRQILGQKVEFLVSFYNNEISEKSEIFDDQFSVERPDGSNFTLKIRSTKLEDSAMYFCASSETRDSRDTQYFGPGTRLTVL.